A selection of T cell receptor beta chains follows, all from one sample in a study of blood T cell repertoires in COVID-19. Sequenced by immunoSEQ multiplex PCR; TCRdb stores in-frame clones only, minus some. The table has 100,000 or so clones, over 80% seen once; the top ten hold more than 15%. Sample: peripheral blood. These receptors originate from a man aged 80 or over with acute or convalescent COVID-19. Each CDR3 is given with its conserved first and last residue. Fields, in order: V gene, clone size, J gene, D gene, CDR3 DNA, CDR3 protein. D genes are given only for firm matches. Not every row has a clone size; where given, it reads once, few, many or a size class.

>TRBV9|-|TRBJ1-1|TRBD1
TGTGCCAGCAGCGCACAGGGGGCCTACGAAGCTTTCTTT
CASSAQGAYEAFF
>TRBV5-5|-|TRBJ1-2|TRBD1
TGTGCCAGCACCCCGCCCGGGACAGGGGGTTCGGGGGGCTACACCTTC
CASTPPGTGGSGGYTF
>TRBV6-1|-|TRBJ2-2|-
TGTGCCAGCAGTGACCGGGGGGCTGGAACCGGGGAGCTGTTTTTT
CASSDRGAGTGELFF
>TRBV2|-|TRBJ2-1|TRBD2
TGTGCCAGCAGGGAAGCAACCGGGACTAGCGGGCGGGATTTCTTC
CASREATGTSGRDFF
>TRBV2|-|TRBJ2-1|TRBD2
TGTGCCAGCAGTCCCATGACTAGCGGGGTTGAGCAGTTCTTC
CASSPMTSGVEQFF
>TRBV5-1|-|TRBJ1-1|-
TGCGCCAGCAGCTTAGAAGGGGTTGAAGCTTTCTTT
CASSLEGVEAFF
>TRBV4-3|few|TRBJ1-3|TRBD1
TGCGCCAGCAGCCAAGCCCCGCCCGGACAGGGTCCTGGAAACACCATATATTTT
CASSQAPPGQGPGNTIYF
>TRBV5-1|-|TRBJ2-1|TRBD2
TGCGCCACGAAGGGGGTTGGGGGACTAGCCGGTAATGAGCAGTTCTTC
CATKGVGGLAGNEQFF
>TRBV25-1|-|TRBJ1-1|TRBD1
TGTGCCAGCAGTAGACAGGGGATAGGGAACACTGAAGCTTTCTTT
CASSRQGIGNTEAFF
>TRBV7-9|-|TRBJ2-1|TRBD2
TGTGCCAGCAGCTATGTACCGGGACTAGCGGGAGGGAATGAGCAGTTCTTC
CASSYVPGLAGGNEQFF
>TRBV27|-|TRBJ1-2|-
TGTGCCAGCAGTTTAAGGGGTAGCGGCTATGGCTACACCTTC
CASSLRGSGYGYTF
>TRBV5-4|-|TRBJ2-1|TRBD2
TGTGCCAGCAGCCCAGCTAGCGGGAGCTACAATGAGCAGTTCTTC
CASSPASGSYNEQFF
>TRBV28|-|TRBJ2-6|TRBD1
TGTGCCAGTGGACAGGGCCTGACAGCCAACGTCCTGACTTTC
CASGQGLTANVLTF